The 14 T cell receptor beta chains reported below all come from one sample, sequenced in a study of memory CD4+ T cells and cytomegalovirus serostatus (dated by TCRdb to between 2017 and 2020). A FACSAria II was used to sort memory CD4+ T cells, defined as single viable CD3+CD4+CD8-CD45RO+ cells. The protocol used for the library was the immunoSEQ multiplex PCR assay. TCRdb re-hosts the immuneACCESS table, in-frame sequences only. Its copies lack some clones; in the studies checked, an unresolved V gene accounts for under half of them, and the cause for the rest is not known. The sample yields under 75,000 clones; about 78% were counted once. The biggest ten clones account for approximately 0.53% of the sample. The source material was memory CD4+ T cells from blood. All receptors come from an adult in good health and CMV-seronegative. Some clones in this sample may be carry-over from other donors' samples.

This clone was observed a few times. This chain joins TRBV18 and TRBJ1-4; D gene ambiguous. Germline CDR1 reads KGHSH; CDR2 reads LQKENI. Trimming pared 3 bases from V and 4 bases from J, leaving 15 bases between. The CDR3 extends over 16 amino acids. The CDR3 nucleotides are TGTGCCAGCTCACCTCAGGACCGCCCCGGTAATGAAAAACTGTTTTTT. It is translated as CASSPQDRPGNEKLFF.

The rearrangement links TRBV28 to TRBJ1-2, with D possibly matching TRBD1 (6 bases). The CDR3 sequence is 15 residues long. The germline CDR1 and CDR2 sequences are MDHEN and SYDVKM. V was cut by 5 bases and J by 0 bases, with 13 bases left in between. CDR3 in amino acids: CASSPSTGSNYGYTF. CDR3 DNA: TGTGCCAGCAGTCCGTCGACAGGTTCTAACTATGGCTACACCTTC.

V is TRBV6-1 and J is TRBJ2-1; 12 bases are a match to TRBD2. The CDR3 totals 14 residues. CDR1 and CDR2 from the germline V gene are MNHNS and SASEGT. V gave up 7 bases and J gave up 2 bases; unmatched junction bases: 0. CDR3 DNA sequence: TGTGCCAGCACTAGCGGGGGGGCCTACAATGAGCAGTTCTTC. This translates into CASTSGGAYNEQFF.

The chain uses TRBV28 and TRBJ2-4, with no clear D. CDR3 length: 16 amino acids. The germline V and J ends were trimmed by 4 bases and 0 bases, with 13 bases remaining between them. Germline V gene sequence: CDR1 MDHEN, CDR2 SYDVKM. The CDR3 here is CASSSEDGLAKNIQYF. The CDR3 DNA is TGTGCCAGCAGTTCCGAGGACGGCTTAGCCAAAAACATTCAGTACTTC.

The V call is TRBV10-3, the J call TRBJ2-7; D ambiguous. The CDR3 spans 13 residues. Deletions cut 2 bases from V and 5 bases from J, with 10 bases between. From germline, CDR1 is ENHRY and CDR2 SYGVKD. The CDR3 DNA is TGTGCCATCAGTGAGGGGCAGGAAAACGAGCAGTACTTC. Its translation: CAISEGQENEQYF.

V is TRBV20-1 and J is TRBJ2-1; D call uncertain. V was shortened by 6 bases and J by 7 bases, with 7 bases between the two germline ends. Germline values: CDR1 DFQATT, CDR2 SNEGSKA (reference sequence). The CDR3 consists of 10 residues. DNA for the CDR3: TGCAGTGCCTTTTCGAATGAGCAGTTCTTC. This sequence encodes CSAFSNEQFF.

V gene TRBV18 combines with J gene TRBJ2-3; D not resolved. The CDR3 runs to 15 residues. Germline loops: CDR1 KGHSH, CDR2 LQKENI. V was pared by 3 bases and J by 0 bases, with 10 bases between. The CDR3 protein is CASSPKSGSTDTQYF. The CDR3 DNA is TGTGCCAGCTCACCGAAGTCCGGAAGCACAGATACGCAGTATTTT. Full variable domain (missing parts from reference TRBV18 and TRBJ2-3): NAGVMQNPRHLVRRRGQEARLRCSPMKGHSHVYWYRQLPEEGLKFMVYLQKENIIDESGMPKERFSAEFPKEGPSILRIQQVVRGDSAAYFCASSPKSGSTDTQYFGPGTRLTVL.

The gene calls are TRBV28 and TRBJ2-7, with D perhaps TRBD1 or TRBD2 (5 bases each). Trimming took 7 bases from V and 2 from J, leaving 15 bases between them. Germline CDR1 MDHEN, CDR2 SYDVKM. CDR3 length: 14 amino acids. CDR3 bases: TGTGCCAGCATTAGGATGGGACGGACCTACGAGCAGTACTTC. Its protein product is CASIRMGRTYEQYF. Full variable domain (rest looked up from reference TRBV28 and TRBJ2-7): DVKVTQSSRYLVKRTGEKVFLECVQDMDHENMFWYRQDPGLGLRLIYFSYDVKMKEKGDIPEGYSVSREKKERFSLILESASTNQTSMYLCASIRMGRTYEQYFGPGTRLTVT.

This clone was seen a handful of times. This rearrangement joins TRBV5-6 to TRBJ1-1; a weak D match, TRBD1 (5 bases). Deletions cut 0 bases from V and 7 bases from J, with 13 bases between. Germline V gives CDR1 SGHDT, CDR2 YYEEEE. The CDR3 is 14 amino acids. CDR3 sequence (DNA): TGTGCCAGCAGCTTGGGACAGCTAACGGGTGAAGCTTTCTTT. Protein product: CASSLGQLTGEAFF.

The V and J genes are TRBV7-2 and TRBJ1-2; D perhaps matches TRBD1 (6 bases). The V gene lost 5 bases and the J gene lost 4 bases, with 14 bases spanning the gap. Germline lookup yields CDR1 SGHTA and CDR2 FQGNSA. The CDR3 totals 14 residues. This chain's CDR3 is CASSPSQGLYGYTF. The CDR3 DNA reads as TGTGCCAGCAGCCCATCACAGGGCCTCTATGGCTACACCTTC.

CDR3 residues: CSVGGQGTDTQYF. In nucleotides, the CDR3 is TGCAGCGTTGGGGGACAGGGCACAGATACGCAGTATTTT. The chain has TRBV29-1 and TRBJ2-3; TRBD1 agrees at 8 bases. This CDR3 is built from 13 residues. Per germline, CDR1 SQVTM and CDR2 ANQGSEA. V dropped 4 bases and J dropped 1; count of bases not matched to a gene: 1.

The J gene is TRBJ2-1, the V gene TRBV5-5, with 10 bases lining up with TRBD1. Germline assignment: CDR1 SGHKS and CDR2 YYEKEE (reference sequence). Trimming cost V 2 bases and J 5 bases; bases outside gene matches: 10. This CDR3 contains 17 residues. Here the CDR3 DNA reads TGTGCCAGCAGCTTTAGACAGGGGGCTACCAAAGACAATGAGCAGTTCTTC. Its protein is CASSFRQGATKDNEQFF.

The chain recombines TRBV28 with TRBJ1-2; D not certain. V was trimmed by 7 bases and J by 3 bases, leaving 9 bases between them. The CDR3 has 12 residues. Germline V gives CDR1 MDHEN, CDR2 SYDVKM. The CDR3 region is CASTNVDYGYTF. As DNA, the CDR3 is TGTGCCAGCACGAACGTAGACTATGGCTACACCTTC.

CDR3 residues: CASSDRGRNTEAFF. The DNA of the CDR3 is TGTGCCAGTAGTGACAGGGGCAGGAACACTGAAGCTTTCTTT. This chain links TRBV19 with TRBJ1-1, with 8 bases lining up with TRBD1. The trim removed 5 bases at V and 1 base at J, leaving 3 bases unmatched. The germline CDR1 and CDR2 sequences are LNHDA and SQIVND (reference sequence). The CDR3 loop spans 14 amino acids. The whole variable domain, filled in from reference TRBV19 and TRBJ1-1, reads DGGITQSPKYLFRKEGQNVTLSCEQNLNHDAMYWYRQDPGQGLRLIYYSQIVNDFQKGDIAEGYSVSREKKESFPLTVTSAQKNPTAFYLCASSDRGRNTEAFFGQGTRLTVV.